Below are 5 T cell receptor beta chains sequenced from a single sample in a study of blood T cell repertoires in COVID-19. Sequencing was performed with immunoSEQ multiplex PCR; in TCRdb, only in-frame clones are kept and a portion is missing. The sample carries 250,000 to 350,000 clones, 70% to 90% recorded once. Sample: PBMCs or T cells enriched from blood (not recorded which). The receptors here all came from a woman aged 25-40 years who had recovered from COVID-19.

The chain links TRBV20-1 to TRBJ1-2, with D perhaps TRBD1 (5 bases). The CDR3 is 12 residues long. Trimming removed 3 bases at V and 8 bases at J, with 13 bases between. Per germline, CDR1 DFQATT and CDR2 SNEGSKA (reference sequence). CDR3 DNA: TGCAGTGCTAGTCCCAGGGAAAGGGGCTACACCTTC. It translates to CSASPRERGYTF.

This sequence joins TRBV25-1 and TRBJ2-3; D gene unclear. The ends were cut back, 1 base at V and 5 bases at J, with 7 bases in the middle. Germline V gene data show CDR1 as MGHDK and CDR2 as SYGVNS. The CDR3 runs 13 residues. The CDR3 loop is CASSEFLGDTQYF. The CDR3 coding sequence is TGTGCCAGCAGTGAATTTCTAGGAGATACGCAGTATTTT.

The V gene is TRBV6-5, the J gene TRBJ2-1, with 9 nucleotides matching TRBD2. V lost 4 bases and J lost 8; bases outside the gene matches: 12. CDR1 and CDR2 (germline): MNHEY, SVGAGI. The CDR3 is made up of 16 amino acids. The CDR3 loop reads CASSSALAGTDDEQFF. In DNA, the CDR3 is TGTGCCAGCAGTTCCGCCCTAGCGGGGACCGACGATGAGCAGTTCTTC.

J is TRBJ2-7 and V is TRBV19; 9 nucleotides line up with TRBD1. The CDR3 runs 14 residues. CDR1 LNHDA and CDR2 SQIVND come from the germline V gene (reference sequence). Trimming removed 5 bases from V and 3 bases from J; junction bases left unmatched: 5. The DNA for the CDR3 is TGTGCCAGTAGTCTAACGACAGGGGGCTACGAGCAGTACTTC. Its protein is CASSLTTGGYEQYF.

For the CDR3, the DNA is TGTGCCACCCTATCCTACGATGGCTACACCTTC. This gives the protein CATLSYDGYTF. The chain carries TRBV19 and TRBJ1-2; unclear D gene. Trimming shortened V by 10 bases and J by 6 bases, and 12 bases separated the two germline ends. CDR3 size: 11 residues. CDR1 is LNHDA, CDR2 SQIVND, per germline (reference sequence). The whole variable domain, remainder taken from reference TRBV19 and TRBJ1-2, is DGGITQSPKYLFRKEGQNVTLSCEQNLNHDAMYWYRQDPGQGLRLIYYSQIVNDFQKGDIAEGYSVSREKKESFPLTVTSAQKNPTAFYLCATLSYDGYTFGSGTRLTVV.